This T cell receptor beta chain emerged from a study of blood T cell repertoires in COVID-19 (TCRdb year 2020). For the study in its entirety: The collaborator samples originated in the United States, Italy and Spain and spanned the acute and convalescent phases of COVID-19. The prospective study material was composed of cDNA or gDNA derived from T cells, B-cell-depleted T cells, or PBMCs. Deeply sampled blood TCRbeta repertoires from subjects exposed to, actively infected with, or recovered from COVID-19 were included in the dataset. A freely available public database, intended as a resource for researchers studying the immune response to SARS-CoV-2, is where the repertoires were released. Samples came from the ongoing ImmuneRACE study (first 160 participants) plus 1,254 subjects from 6 global collaborators. A de-identified subject ID, COVID-19 status, age in years and sex were almost always included in the sample metadata. HLA class I and class II types, where available, came from metadata supplied by the sample provider rather than from assay-based typing. Results and caveats for the whole study, not just this receptor: Clinical and demographic metadata were provided uncurated, with the amount varying by source and participant.

The CDR3 has 13 amino acids, counting the end cysteine and phenylalanine. The read is trimmed to its CDR3 DNA, 39 bases read in frame from base 1. The V and J ends are trimmed by 6 bases and 4 bases, leaving 12 bases between them. The germline V gene supplies CDR1 MDHEN and CDR2 SYDVKM. This clone was recorded a few times. Its antigen is currently not known. The record has no base qualities; no much larger clone is one base away. The immunoSEQ Assay, a bias-controlled multiplex PCR, was used to amplify TCRbeta CDR3 regions from genomic DNA. Under the source paper's analysis protocol: Nucleated cell counts per sample were estimated from amplification of reference gene primers within the assay. Sequence reads were collapsed and filtered to measure the absolute abundance of every unique TCRbeta CDR3 rearrangement. For each sample, productive Simpson clonality was calculated by taking the square root of Simpson's diversity index across productive rearrangements. TCRdb re-hosts the immuneACCESS table, in-frame sequences only. Its copies lack some clones; in the studies checked, an unresolved V gene accounts for under half of them, and the cause for the rest is not known. V and J calls and clone size come straight from that table; D and trimming were deduced from the DNA. The table for this sample lists 150,000 to 250,000 clones; roughly 80% of them were counted only once. The ten biggest clones cover approximately 10% of the sample.

Enrolling through a virtual design, the prospective study's participants ranged in age from roughly 18 to 95 years and lived across roughly 24 United States geographic areas. In the prospective study, participants were assigned to cohorts based on the clinical history participants reported in a screening survey and a study questionnaire. Recovered participants in ImmuneRACE Cohort 3 were defined as having two consecutive negative NP/OP PCR tests, clearance from a healthcare professional, or resolution of symptoms. Mobile phlebotomists in the prospective study collected whole blood, serum and a nasopharyngeal or oropharyngeal swab from every participant. Participants in the prospective study had the option to provide additional blood draws and questionnaires over a roughly two-month period. Prospective study blood samples were shipped either frozen or at room temperature before DNA extraction.

Recombination joined TRBV28 with TRBJ1-2, with TRBD1 perhaps the D gene, on 6 matching bases. The sequencing input was PBMCs or T cells enriched from blood (not recorded which). The TCR sequence derives from a man aged 35 to 55 who had recovered from COVID-19. The DNA sequence is given as TGTGCCAGCAGGCCCACAGGGATCTATGGCTACACCTTC. It translates as CASRPTGIYGYTF.